These 31 T cell receptor beta chains share one sample of origin, sequenced in a study of graft-versus-host responses after intestinal transplantation. Plating combined about 200,000 CFSE-labeled responder cells with about 200,000 irradiated, violet-dye-labeled stimulator cells. TCRdb's copy holds only in-frame clones and misses some; the assay was immunoSEQ multiplex PCR. The sample has 17,000 or so clones, less than 50% seen once. The sample was alloreactive CD8+ T cells from a mixed lymphocyte reaction culture, taken before intestinal transplant. Subset indicated: CFSE-low proliferating T cells sorted from approximately six-day pre-transplant mixed lymphocyte reaction (GvH or HvG direction). These receptors were taken from a human patient who received an intestinal transplant.

This clone was recorded once. The chain is built from TRBV28 and TRBJ1-5; D is possibly TRBD1 (5 bases). The CDR3 loop spans 17 amino acids. Trimming took 5 bases from V and 6 from J, leaving 23 bases between them. Germline V CDR1 and CDR2: MDHEN, SYDVKM. This CDR3 is CASSNKMPIRVSQPQHF. The CDR3 DNA sequence: TGTGCCAGCAGTAACAAAATGCCGATCAGGGTGAGTCAGCCCCAGCATTTT.

V usage is TRBV6-5 and J usage is TRBJ2-2; 11 bases match TRBD2. This CDR3 comprises 14 residues. Germline loops: CDR1 MNHEY, CDR2 SVGAGI. Germline trimming cut 7 bases from V and 7 bases from J; bases unmatched to any gene: 5. Here the CDR3 DNA reads TGTGCCAGCACACTAGCGGGAGAGGGCGGGGAGCTGTTTTTT. It yields the protein CASTLAGEGGELFF.

The genes are TRBV5-1 and TRBJ1-5, with D perhaps TRBD1 (6 bases). Per the germline V gene, CDR1 is SGHRS and CDR2 is YFSETQ. This CDR3 is built from 23 residues. V was clipped by 3 bases and J by 1 base, with 35 bases between them. The CDR3 sequence: CASSSKRKLRKFLRGWSNQPQHF. CDR3 DNA: TGCGCCAGCAGCTCTAAGCGCAAACTTCGAAAATTCCTCAGGGGATGGAGCAATCAGCCCCAGCATTTT.

This clone has more than one count but fewer than ten. The chain joins TRBV5-8 to TRBJ2-1; 8 nucleotides agree with TRBD2. Germline assignment: CDR1 SGHTS and CDR2 YDEGEE. Trimming at V came to 4 bases and at J to 6 bases, leaving 9 bases not matched to a gene. This CDR3 has 15 residues. CDR3 region: CASSLGLDEFNEQFF. In nucleotides, the CDR3 is TGTGCCAGCAGCCTGGGACTAGATGAATTCAATGAGCAGTTCTTC.

This clone was observed a handful of times. At one boundary the junction diverges from the germline segment, which might be a read error. The gene calls are TRBV4-1 and TRBJ2-7, with 8 bases identical to TRBD1. CDR3 size: 13 residues. Germline V lookup: CDR1 MGHRA, CDR2 YSYEKL. The CDR3 is CASSPGQAYEQYF. CDR3 nucleotides: TGTGCCAGCAGCCCGGGACAGGCCTACGAGCAGTACTTC.

The chain recombines TRBV5-4 with TRBJ2-6, with D maybe TRBD1 (6 bases). Germline CDR1 SGHNT, CDR2 YYREEE (reference sequence). V lost 2 bases to trimming and J lost 0 bases, with 12 bases between them. CDR3 size: 17 residues. CDR3 sequence reads: CASSFGQLSSGANVLTF. The DNA of the CDR3 is TGTGCCAGCAGCTTTGGACAGTTAAGCTCTGGGGCCAACGTCCTGACTTTC.

By share of the sample, this clone is medium-sized. The chain links TRBV7-6 to TRBJ2-1; D uncertain. Per germline, CDR1 SGHVS and CDR2 FNYEAQ. V lost 1 base to trimming and J lost 8 bases, with 9 bases between them. The CDR3 extends over 13 amino acids. The CDR3 spells CASSLDARYEQFF. DNA for the CDR3: TGTGCCAGCAGCTTAGACGCCCGCTATGAGCAGTTCTTC. Complete variable domain (other parts from reference TRBV7-6 and TRBJ2-1): GAGVSQSPRYKVTKRGQDVALRCDPISGHVSLYWYRQALGQGPEFLTYFNYEAQQDKSGLPNDRFSAERPEGSISTLTIQRTEQRDSAMYRCASSLDARYEQFFGPGTRLTVL.

This clone was found once. The chain combines TRBV9 with TRBJ2-7; 14 bases line up with TRBD2. CDR1 SGDLS and CDR2 YYNGEE come from the germline V gene. Trimming took 0 bases from V and 5 from J; bases not matched to a gene: 4. This CDR3 spans 16 amino acids. CDR3: CASSVDGTSGSDEQYF. CDR3 DNA sequence: TGTGCCAGCAGCGTAGACGGGACTAGCGGGAGTGACGAGCAGTACTTC.

V is TRBV6-6 and J is TRBJ2-1; TRBD1 matches at 11 bases. The trim removed 5 bases at V and 6 bases at J, leaving 6 bases unmatched. CDR1 and CDR2 (germline): MNHNY, SVGAGI (reference sequence). The length of the CDR3 is 15 residues. The CDR3 reads CASSVGQGVGNEQFF. Here the CDR3 DNA reads TGTGCCAGCAGTGTGGGACAGGGGGTGGGCAATGAGCAGTTCTTC.

The rearrangement joins TRBV5-1 to TRBJ2-1, with D unclear. Trimming took off 2 bases at V and 0 bases at J, with 9 bases between the two ends. Germline loops: CDR1 SGHRS, CDR2 YFSETQ. The CDR3 runs 15 residues. CDR3 sequence (DNA): TGCGCCAGCAGCTTTGGCATAAGCTCCTACAATGAGCAGTTCTTC. This translates into CASSFGISSYNEQFF.

Only one count was recorded for this clone. This chain joins TRBV15 and TRBJ2-7; 11 nucleotides match TRBD2. There are 16 residues in the CDR3. V gave up 5 bases and J gave up 2 bases; unmatched junction bases: 8. Germline CDR1 LNHNV, CDR2 YYDKDF (reference sequence). CDR3 in amino acids: CATSATPTSGTYEQYF. The CDR3 nucleotides read TGTGCCACCAGCGCGACCCCGACTAGCGGGACCTACGAGCAGTACTTC. Supplemented by reference TRBV15 and TRBJ2-7, the full variable domain reads DAMVIQNPRYQVTQFGKPVTLSCSQTLNHNVMYWYQQKSSQAPKLLFHYYDKDFNNEADTPDNFQSRRPNTSFCFLDIRSPGLGDTAMYLCATSATPTSGTYEQYFGPGTRLTVT.

This chain links TRBV29-1 with TRBJ2-3, with D perhaps TRBD1 (5 bases). The V end was cut by 1 base, the J end by 2 bases, with 13 bases between. Per the germline V gene, CDR1 is SQVTM and CDR2 is ANQGSEA. The CDR3 loop spans 15 amino acids. Here the CDR3 DNA reads TGCAGCGTTGAAGGTGGGGCAGGAGACACAGATACGCAGTATTTT. It encodes CSVEGGAGDTDTQYF.

This chain joins TRBV5-1 and TRBJ2-7; 7 positions agree with TRBD2. Germline V gene lookup returns CDR1 SGHRS and CDR2 YFSETQ. V shed 1 base, J shed 3 bases, and the junction held 10 bases outside the gene matches. The CDR3 has 16 amino acids. The CDR3: CASSLYAAGAVYEQYF. The CDR3 nucleotides are TGCGCCAGCAGCTTGTATGCGGCGGGAGCGGTCTACGAGCAGTACTTC.

The V call is TRBV27, the J call TRBJ2-2; D is ambiguous. The CDR3 sequence is 16 residues long. Trimming pared 5 bases from V and 2 bases from J, leaving 15 bases between. Germline V CDR1 and CDR2: MNHEY, SMNVEV (reference sequence). Written as DNA, the CDR3 is TGTGCCAGCAGTACCCTGGGCCCCCTCAACACCGGGGAGCTGTTTTTT. Translating it yields CASSTLGPLNTGELFF.

The CDR3 bases are TGCAGCGTTGATGGGGTAGCGTTACCTCAAGAGACCCAGTACTTC. Protein: CSVDGVALPQETQYF. V and J are TRBV29-1 and TRBJ2-5; maybe TRBD2 (5 bases). V shed 3 bases and J shed 2 bases, with 16 bases lying between them. This CDR3 has 15 residues. CDR1 and CDR2 (germline): SQVTM, ANQGSEA.

The chain combines TRBV7-7 with TRBJ2-7; TRBD2 matches 7 bases. The germline V gene encodes CDR1 SSHAT and CDR2 FNYEAQ (reference sequence). This CDR3 spans 15 amino acids. The junction had 9 bases not matched to a gene; V was cut back by 5 bases and J by 2 bases. The CDR3 nucleotides read TGTGCCAGCAGCCACTTCCTCGGGAGGCCCTACGAGCAGTACTTC. Protein product: CASSHFLGRPYEQYF.

A few counts support this clone. The chain joins TRBV11-3 to TRBJ2-1; D gene ambiguous. Germline V lookup: CDR1 SGHNT, CDR2 YENEEA. Between the trimmed V and J ends, which lost 5 bases and 0 bases, there was a span of 5 bases. This CDR3 region has 13 residues. The CDR3 nucleotides read TGTGCCAGCAGCCCCCCCTCCTACAATGAGCAGTTCTTC. Translation: CASSPPSYNEQFF.

Only a few counts were recorded for this clone. The gene calls are TRBV6-1 and TRBJ2-7, with TRBD2 matching over 11 bases. The V segment lost 7 bases and the J segment 2 bases; nucleotides outside the gene matches: 7. The CDR3 spans 15 residues. Germline assignment: CDR1 MNHNS and CDR2 SASEGT. CDR3 sequence (DNA): TGTGCCAGCAATCTCGAACTAGCGGGAGCCTACGAGCAGTACTTC. This translates into CASNLELAGAYEQYF.

Concerning this clone itself: The CDR3 end shows no conserved phenylalanine or tryptophan, and so a read error is likely. The chain has TRBV2 and TRBJ2-4, with 12 bases aligning to TRBD2. The V gene's germline CDR1 is SNHLY and CDR2 FYNNEI. After removal of 6 bases from V and 2 bases from J, the junction contained 8 bases not matched to a gene. The CDR3 extends over 17 amino acids. The CDR3 loop is CASSATSGSTTKNIQYL. The CDR3 DNA reads as TGTGCCAGCAGCGCGACTAGCGGGAGTACAACCAAAAACATTCAGTACCTC.

The chain's CDR3 is CASSVAGSPYEQYF. The CDR3 region has the DNA TGTGCCAGCAGCGTAGCGGGCAGCCCCTACGAGCAGTACTTC. The rearrangement joins TRBV9 to TRBJ2-7; D unclear. The CDR3 consists of 14 residues. V dropped 0 bases and J dropped 2 bases, with 9 bases sitting between them. Germline CDR1 and CDR2: SGDLS and YYNGEE.

The V and J genes are TRBV28 and TRBJ2-5; unclear D gene. This CDR3 region has 14 residues. Trimming pared 3 bases from V and 1 base from J, leaving 9 bases between. Germline loops: CDR1 MDHEN, CDR2 SYDVKM. The CDR3 is CASSLLVSQETQYF. In DNA, the CDR3 is TGTGCCAGCAGTTTGCTCGTATCCCAAGAGACCCAGTACTTC. The whole variable domain, filled in from reference TRBV28 and TRBJ2-5, reads DVKVTQSSRYLVKRTGEKVFLECVQDMDHENMFWYRQDPGLGLRLIYFSYDVKMKEKGDIPEGYSVSREKKERFSLILESASTNQTSMYLCASSLLVSQETQYFGPGTRLLVL.

This chain joins TRBV5-1 and TRBJ1-5; 8 nucleotides agree with TRBD1. CDR3 length: 14 amino acids. The V and J ends lost 7 bases and 3 bases, in that order; junction bases with no gene match: 6. Germline loops: CDR1 SGHRS, CDR2 YFSETQ. Written as DNA, the CDR3 is TGCGCCAGCTTCGACAGGGGCGACAATCAGCCCCAGCATTTT. Residues: CASFDRGDNQPQHF.

The J gene is TRBJ2-7, the V gene TRBV28, with D uncertain. Germline lookup yields CDR1 MDHEN and CDR2 SYDVKM. V lost 6 bases to trimming and J lost 2 bases, with 5 bases between them. CDR3 length equals 11 residues. The CDR3 loop is CASSHPYEQYF. CDR3 nucleotides: TGTGCCAGCAGCCACCCCTACGAGCAGTACTTC.

This sequence joins TRBV6-5 and TRBJ2-1, with 12 bases fitting TRBD1. In germline, CDR1 is MNHEY, CDR2 SVGAGI. V lost 6 bases to trimming and J lost 6 bases; unmatched junction nucleotides: 6. CDR3 length: 15 residues. DNA for the CDR3: TGTGCCAGCAGCCCGGGACAGGGGGCTTCCAATGAGCAGTTCTTC. Protein sequence: CASSPGQGASNEQFF.

Sample share makes this clone medium-sized. As DNA, the CDR3 is TGTGCCAGCGGCTTAACCGGGACAGGGGGCTCTGGCTACACCTTC. This encodes CASGLTGTGGSGYTF. The V call is TRBV27, the J call TRBJ1-2; the match to TRBD1 covers 12 bases. The V and J ends lost 8 bases and 7 bases, in that order; junction bases with no gene match: 11. The CDR3 consists of 15 residues. CDR1 is MNHEY and CDR2 is SMNVEV in the germline V gene (reference sequence).

This clone counts as medium-sized (0.01 to 0.1%). The J gene is TRBJ1-4, the V gene TRBV28; weak D call: TRBD1 (6 bases). V gave up 6 bases and J gave up 4 bases, with 15 bases separating them. Germline loops: CDR1 MDHEN, CDR2 SYDVKM. The CDR3 spans 15 residues. The chain's CDR3 is CASSQRQELNEKLFF. CDR3 coding DNA: TGTGCCAGCAGCCAAAGACAGGAACTTAATGAAAAACTGTTTTTT.

This clone occurred once. J is TRBJ2-3 and V is TRBV7-6, with TRBD2 matching over 12 bases. CDR3 length: 16 amino acids. V lost 0 bases to trimming and J lost 6 bases; unmatched junction nucleotides: 4. Germline V gene sequence: CDR1 SGHVS, CDR2 FNYEAQ. CDR3 DNA: TGTGCCAGCAGCTTAGCTCTAGCGGGAGGGCCCGATACGCAGTATTTT. Protein sequence: CASSLALAGGPDTQYF.

This chain joins TRBV27 and TRBJ2-1, with D possibly TRBD2 on 6 matching bases. Trimming removed 8 bases from V and 3 bases from J, with 11 bases in between. The CDR3 totals 13 residues. Germline-derived CDR1 and CDR2 are MNHEY and SMNVEV (reference sequence). CDR3: CASGSGHYNEQFF. The CDR3 nucleotides are TGTGCCAGCGGAAGCGGGCACTACAATGAGCAGTTCTTC.

The V call is TRBV4-1, the J call TRBJ2-1, with 12 nucleotides matching TRBD2. V lost 0 bases to trimming and J lost 13 bases; unmatched junction nucleotides: 7. Germline-derived CDR1 and CDR2 are MGHRA and YSYEKL. The CDR3 is 15 residues long. CDR3 in amino acids: CASSQDSTSGSKQFF. The CDR3 nucleotides are TGCGCCAGCAGCCAAGATTCGACTAGCGGGAGCAAACAGTTCTTC.

By share, this clone counts as medium-sized (0.01 to 0.1%). The chain couples TRBV18 to TRBJ1-5; 8 bases agree with TRBD1. V gave up 2 bases and J gave up 0 bases; unmatched junction bases: 6. The CDR3 extends over 17 amino acids. Germline CDR1 reads KGHSH; CDR2 reads LQKENI. The CDR3 nucleotides read TGTGCCAGCTCACCAGGACAGGGACATAATAGCAATCAGCCCCAGCATTTT. It codes for CASSPGQGHNSNQPQHF.

The chain combines TRBV25-1 with TRBJ1-2; 7 positions agree with TRBD1. The CDR3 covers 13 residues. V trimming: 2 bases; J trimming: 4 bases; junction bases outside the gene matches: 1. CDR1 is MGHDK and CDR2 is SYGVNS in the germline V gene. DNA for the CDR3: TGTGCCAGCAGTGAACCAGGGGGCTATGGCTACACCTTC. It codes for CASSEPGGYGYTF.